This T cell receptor beta chain originates from a study of cytomegalovirus exposure and HLA in healthy donors. General study results and limits: Later on, an analysis showed TCR association rates differing by HLA locus, with DRB1 the most and HLA-C the fewest. Follow-up analysis later connected one missense variant in DCLRE1C with trimming of TCR beta V- and J-genes. Rare TCR sequences predominated, though certain public TCRs were found in many donors. Prior analysis indicated that the majority of TCR beta V segments exhibited productivity approximately 87% or approximately 30% of the time.

Concerning this clone: What it binds is unknown.

PCR involved 60 Vbeta and 13 Jbeta primers. Repertoires were generated with immunoSEQ multiplex PCR, while TCRdb's copy carries only in-frame clones and drops some. Here the sample spans over 200,000 clones, over 70% being singletons. This CDR3 has 14 residues. Germline CDR1 reads SGHTA; CDR2 reads FQGNSA. The ends lost 5 bases at V and 7 bases at J; junction bases unmatched: 5. This TCR was sampled from a woman aged 55-70 years in good health and CMV-seropositive. This sequence joins TRBV7-2 and TRBJ1-4, with 9 bases that match TRBD1. Source material: PBMCs. The CDR3 DNA is TGTGCCAGCAGCCCTGACAGGGGGAGTGAAAAACTGTTTTTT. This codes for CASSPDRGSEKLFF. Full variable domain (remainder filled in from reference TRBV7-2 and TRBJ1-4): GAGVSQSPSNKVTEKGKDVELRCDPISGHTALYWYRQSLGQGLEFLIYFQGNSAPDKSGLPSDRFSAERTGGSVSTLTIQRTQQEDSAVYLCASSPDRGSEKLFFGSGTQLSVL.